This TCR beta chain came from a study of blood T cell repertoires in COVID-19. Study-level background: T cells, B-cell-depleted T cells, or PBMCs supplied cDNA or gDNA.

This clone was seen just once. Trimming took off 2 bases at V and 0 bases at J, with 10 bases between the two ends. This CDR3 region has 14 residues. CDR1 SQVTM and CDR2 ANQGSEA come from the germline V gene. As originally analysed: Estimates of nucleated cell counts were drawn from the amplification of reference gene primers. Clones were sequenced by immunoSEQ multiplex PCR, and TCRdb holds only the in-frame ones, with some missing. V and J calls and clone size are as listed in that table; D and trimming were resolved from the DNA. The sample has 40,000 or so clones, 70% to 90% seen once. Sequencing was done on a sample of peripheral blood. This chain joins TRBV29-1 and TRBJ1-1, with TRBD1 as a possible D gene (6 bases). This sequence originates from a man aged 55 to 70 with COVID-19, enrolled during active disease. CDR3 in amino acids: CSVERGAMNTEAFF. The CDR3 nucleotides are TGCAGCGTTGAACGGGGGGCGATGAACACTGAAGCTTTCTTT.